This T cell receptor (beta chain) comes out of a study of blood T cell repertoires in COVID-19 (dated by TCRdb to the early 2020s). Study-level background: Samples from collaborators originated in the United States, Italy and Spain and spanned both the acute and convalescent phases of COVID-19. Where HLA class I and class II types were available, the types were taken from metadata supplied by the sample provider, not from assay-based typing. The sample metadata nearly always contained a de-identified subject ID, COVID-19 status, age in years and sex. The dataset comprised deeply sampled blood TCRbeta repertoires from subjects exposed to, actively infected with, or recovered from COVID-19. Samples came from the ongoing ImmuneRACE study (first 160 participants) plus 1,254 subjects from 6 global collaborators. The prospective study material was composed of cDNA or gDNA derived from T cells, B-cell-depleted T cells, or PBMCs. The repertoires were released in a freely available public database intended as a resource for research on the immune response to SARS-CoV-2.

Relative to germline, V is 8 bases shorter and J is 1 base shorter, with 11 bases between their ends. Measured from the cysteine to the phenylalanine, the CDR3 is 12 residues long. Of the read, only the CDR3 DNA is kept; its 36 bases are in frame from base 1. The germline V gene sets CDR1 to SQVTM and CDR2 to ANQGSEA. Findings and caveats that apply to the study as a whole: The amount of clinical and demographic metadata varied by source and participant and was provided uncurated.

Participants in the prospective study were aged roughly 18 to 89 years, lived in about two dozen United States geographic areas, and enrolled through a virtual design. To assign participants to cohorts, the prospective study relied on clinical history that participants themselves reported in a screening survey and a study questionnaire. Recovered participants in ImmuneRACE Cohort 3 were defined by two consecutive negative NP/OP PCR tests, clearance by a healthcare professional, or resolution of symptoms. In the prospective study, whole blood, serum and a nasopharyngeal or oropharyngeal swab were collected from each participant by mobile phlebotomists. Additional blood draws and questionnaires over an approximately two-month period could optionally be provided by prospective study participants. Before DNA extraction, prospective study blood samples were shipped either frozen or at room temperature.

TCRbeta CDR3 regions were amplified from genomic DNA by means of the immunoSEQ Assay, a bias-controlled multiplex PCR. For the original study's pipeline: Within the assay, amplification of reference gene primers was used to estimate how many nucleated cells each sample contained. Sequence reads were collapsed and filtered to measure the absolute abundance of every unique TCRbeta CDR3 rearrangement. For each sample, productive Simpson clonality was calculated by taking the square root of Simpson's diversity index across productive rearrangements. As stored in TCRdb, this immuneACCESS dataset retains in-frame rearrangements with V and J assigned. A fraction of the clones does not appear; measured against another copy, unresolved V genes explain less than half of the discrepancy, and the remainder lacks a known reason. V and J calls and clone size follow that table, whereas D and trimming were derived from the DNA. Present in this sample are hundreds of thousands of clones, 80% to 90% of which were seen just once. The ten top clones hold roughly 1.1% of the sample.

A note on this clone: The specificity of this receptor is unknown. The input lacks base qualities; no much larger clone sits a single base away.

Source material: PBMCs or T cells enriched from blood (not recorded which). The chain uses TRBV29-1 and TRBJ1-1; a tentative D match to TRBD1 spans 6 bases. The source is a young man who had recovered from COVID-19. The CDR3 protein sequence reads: CSPGDRNTEAFF. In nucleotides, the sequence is TGCAGCCCAGGGGATCGGAACACTGAAGCTTTCTTT. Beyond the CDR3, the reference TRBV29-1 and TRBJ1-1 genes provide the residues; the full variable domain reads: SAVISQKPSRDICQRGTSLTIQCQVDSQVTMMFWYRQQPGQSLTLIATANQGSEATYESGFVIDKFPISRPNLTFSTLTVSNMSPEDSSIYLCSPGDRNTEAFFGQGTRLTVV.